This entry features one T cell receptor beta chain sequence. Its antigen remains undetermined. No much larger clonotype is one base removed from it; base qualities were not supplied. This sample is drawn from a study of T cells and copy number aberrations in small-cell lung cancer (dated by TCRdb to the early 2020s). In terms of the full investigation: To relate T cell metrics to mutations and copy number aberrations, the same tumor regions underwent both TCR repertoire sequencing and whole-exome sequencing. Tumor TCR data existed for around 17 patients, while over twelve patients had TCR data covering both tumor and normal tissue. The investigation overall reported the following: All specimens consisted of formalin-fixed paraffin-embedded tissue, which is known to introduce sequencing artifacts. Compared with adjacent lung tissue, tumors showed lower T-cell density, richness and clonality, although the density difference was not significant. Because surgical resection is uncommon in small-cell lung cancer, the study was limited by a small sample size, and the findings need validation.

Patients with limited-stage small-cell lung cancer who underwent surgical resection in Hangzhou, China, between the late 2000s and the early 2020s were included as donors. All donors were treated with upfront surgery without preoperative chemotherapy or radiotherapy, and immunotherapy was not given to any donor before or after surgery. All 20 or so patients in the sequenced cohort were identified as smokers or heavy second-hand smokers. Adjacent normal lung tissue was taken at least 2 cm away from the tumor margin, and two pathologists confirmed morphologically that the tissue was free of malignant cells. To characterize heterogeneity of the T cell repertoire, the study applied multi-region TCR-beta sequencing to resected limited-stage small-cell lung cancers and to tumor-adjacent lung tissue. The AllPrep DNA/RNA FFPE Kit (Qiagen) was used to extract genomic DNA from the FFPE tissue. Using multiplexed V- and J-gene primers, the immunoSEQ hsTCRB Kit amplified TCR-beta CDR3 regions from genomic DNA. Unique DNA barcodes were added in a second PCR, and the samples were pooled together with one negative control and one positive control. The pooled TCR-beta libraries were sequenced using a 150-cycle paired-end protocol on an Illumina MiSeq. The original pipeline was this. Adaptive Biotechnologies processed the raw sequencing data into a report containing normalized, annotated TCR-beta repertoires. To compute T-cell density, TCR-beta templates were normalized to usable DNA, with usable DNA estimated through amplification of housekeeping genes. Richness was the count of unique rearrangements, and clonality was defined as 1 minus Pielou's evenness. In its TCRdb copy, this immuneACCESS table keeps in-frame sequences only and misses some clones. Where compared with another copy, unresolved V genes explain less than half of these, and the others have no known cause. The DNA was the basis for D and trimming; V, J and clone size are from that table. The sample table records approximately 3,100 clones; approximately 90% of these occur just once. The ten largest clones take up roughly 4.8% of the sample.

The CDR3 measures 15 amino acids from cysteine to phenylalanine. Just CDR3 DNA is preserved here, 45 bases in frame from base 1. Germline trimming amounts to 4 bases on V and 2 bases on J, with 8 as the count of junction bases outside the gene matches. CDR1 SGHRS and CDR2 YFSETQ are derived from the germline V gene. The clonotype was recovered from a man aged 50 or older with small cell lung cancer. The chain links TRBV5-1 with TRBJ1-2; TRBD1 fits 7 bases in the junction. Material: normal tissue next to the tumor. The DNA is TGCGCCAGCAGCCCCGATTGGACAGGAAACTATGGCTACACCTTC. Its product reads: CASSPDWTGNYGYTF.